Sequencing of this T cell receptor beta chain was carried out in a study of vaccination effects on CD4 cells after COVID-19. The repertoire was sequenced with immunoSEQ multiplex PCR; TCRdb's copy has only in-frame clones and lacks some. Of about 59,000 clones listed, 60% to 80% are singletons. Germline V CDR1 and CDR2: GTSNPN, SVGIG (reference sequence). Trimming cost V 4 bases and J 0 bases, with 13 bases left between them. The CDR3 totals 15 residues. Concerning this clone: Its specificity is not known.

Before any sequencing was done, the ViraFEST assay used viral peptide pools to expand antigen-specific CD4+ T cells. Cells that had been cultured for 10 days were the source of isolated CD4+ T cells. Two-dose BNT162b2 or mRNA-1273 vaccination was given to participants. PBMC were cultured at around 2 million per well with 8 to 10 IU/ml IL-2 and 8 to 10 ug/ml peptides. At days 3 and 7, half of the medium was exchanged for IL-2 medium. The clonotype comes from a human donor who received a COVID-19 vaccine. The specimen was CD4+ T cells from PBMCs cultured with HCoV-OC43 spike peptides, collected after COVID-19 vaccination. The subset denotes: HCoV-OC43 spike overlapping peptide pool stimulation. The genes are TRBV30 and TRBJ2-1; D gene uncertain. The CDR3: CAWNGRRTSYNEQFF. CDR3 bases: TGTGCCTGGAACGGACGGCGAACCTCCTACAATGAGCAGTTCTTC.